This T cell receptor (beta chain) was profiled in a study of T cell responses to AZD1222 COVID-19 vaccine. Overall study: Recipients boosted at about 4 weeks or about 12 weeks are pooled.

Worth noting for this clone: The antigen remains unidentified.

Study conclusions and caveats: Compared with day 0, the breadth and depth of the Spike-specific TCR repertoire rose significantly after two doses of AZD1222.

Germline V gene sequence: CDR1 SGHAT, CDR2 FQDESV (reference sequence). V was cut by 0 bases and J by 0 bases, with 6 bases left in between. The CDR3 runs to 16 residues. The method was immunoSEQ multiplex PCR; TCRdb's version includes in-frame clones alone and lacks a portion of them. The profile covers 70,000 to 90,000 clones, with around 90% appearing a single time and around 3% taken by the ten largest. This material consisted of peripheral blood, taken on day 0 of AZD1222 vaccination. The sequence derives from an adult in good health. The chain recombines TRBV11-1 with TRBJ2-6; D is ambiguous. This chain's CDR3 is CASSLAVSSGANVLTF. The CDR3 nucleotides read TGTGCCAGCAGCTTAGCCGTTAGCTCTGGGGCCAACGTCCTGACTTTC.